One sample yielded the 3 T cell receptor beta chains listed below, sequenced in a study of graft-versus-host responses after intestinal transplantation. TCRdb's table, derived via immunoSEQ multiplex PCR, lists solely in-frame clones and lacks some. The repertoire holds 23,000 or so clones, with around 80% as singletons. Their antigens remain unidentified. The sample in question was unstimulated CD8+ T cells sorted from spleen or lymph node cells, obtained before transplant. These receptors all come from a human donor who was the organ donor for an intestinal transplant.

The chain couples TRBV5-6 to TRBJ2-3; TRBD2 matches 7 bases. CDR1 and CDR2 (germline): SGHDT, YYEEEE. The CDR3 length is 13 residues. J was trimmed by 6 bases and V by 6 bases; bases with no gene match: 7. Here the CDR3 DNA reads TGTGCCAGCACCCGGGACTACGAGGATACGCAGTATTTT. Its translation: CASTRDYEDTQYF.

The CDR3 DNA is TGTGCCAGCAGCCCGACGGACGGGGACAGGGGGCTTGTCTACGAGCAGTACTTC. This translates into CASSPTDGDRGLVYEQYF. The chain carries TRBV7-9 and TRBJ2-7; 12 bases line up with TRBD1. The germline V gene encodes CDR1 SEHNR and CDR2 FQNEAQ (reference sequence). V lost 5 bases to trimming and J lost 3 bases; unmatched junction nucleotides: 14. This CDR3 is built from 18 residues.

A remark on this clone: This CDR3 is also generated by other DNA sequences in the sample. The chain carries TRBV6-1 and TRBJ2-7; TRBD2 is a possible D gene (6 bases). V was pared by 3 bases and J by 4 bases, with 25 bases between. Looked up from germline, CDR1 is MNHNS and CDR2 is SASEGT. The CDR3 loop spans 18 amino acids. The CDR3 DNA sequence: TGTGCCAGCAGTGAGGACGGGGAGGCCAGCCCGTGGGGATACGAGCAGTACTTC. Encoded protein: CASSEDGEASPWGYEQYF.